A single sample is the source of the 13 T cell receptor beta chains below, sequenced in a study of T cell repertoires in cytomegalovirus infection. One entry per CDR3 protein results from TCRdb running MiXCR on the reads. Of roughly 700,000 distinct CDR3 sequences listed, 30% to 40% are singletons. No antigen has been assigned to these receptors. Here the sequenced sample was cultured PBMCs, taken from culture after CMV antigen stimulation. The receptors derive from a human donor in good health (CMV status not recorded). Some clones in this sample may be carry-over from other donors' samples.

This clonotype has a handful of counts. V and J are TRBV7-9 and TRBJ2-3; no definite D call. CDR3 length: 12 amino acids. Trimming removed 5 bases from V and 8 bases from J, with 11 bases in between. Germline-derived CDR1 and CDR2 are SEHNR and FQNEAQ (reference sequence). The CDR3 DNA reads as TGTGCCAGCAGCCCCGACGCCGGTACGCAGTATTTT. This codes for CASSPDAGTQYF. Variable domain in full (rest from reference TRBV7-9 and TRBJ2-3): DTGVSQNPRHKITKRGQNVTFRCDPISEHNRLYWYRQTLGQGPEFLTYFQNEAQLEKSRLLSDRFSAERPKGSFSTLEIQRTEQGDSAMYLCASSPDAGTQYFGPGTRLTVL.

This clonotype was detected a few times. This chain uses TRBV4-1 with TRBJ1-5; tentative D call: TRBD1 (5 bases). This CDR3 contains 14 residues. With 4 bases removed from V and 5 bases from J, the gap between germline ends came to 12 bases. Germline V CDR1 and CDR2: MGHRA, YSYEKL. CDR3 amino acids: CASSPDPGDQPQHF. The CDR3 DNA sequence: TGCGCCAGCAGCCCGGACCCGGGGGATCAGCCCCAGCATTTT.

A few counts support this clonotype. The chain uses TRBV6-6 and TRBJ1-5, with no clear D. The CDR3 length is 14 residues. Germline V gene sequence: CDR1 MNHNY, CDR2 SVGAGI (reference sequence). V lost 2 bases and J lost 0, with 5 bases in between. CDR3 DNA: TGTGCCAGCAGTTACGCCCATAGCAATCAGCCCCAGCATTTT. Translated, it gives CASSYAHSNQPQHF.

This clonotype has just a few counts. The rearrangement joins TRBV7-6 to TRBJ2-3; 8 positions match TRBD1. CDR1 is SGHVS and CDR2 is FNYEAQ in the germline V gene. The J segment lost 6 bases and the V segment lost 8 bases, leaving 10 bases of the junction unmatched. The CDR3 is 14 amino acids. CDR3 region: CASARDRFSDTQYF. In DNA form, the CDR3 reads TGTGCCAGCGCCCGGGACAGGTTTTCCGATACGCAGTATTTT.

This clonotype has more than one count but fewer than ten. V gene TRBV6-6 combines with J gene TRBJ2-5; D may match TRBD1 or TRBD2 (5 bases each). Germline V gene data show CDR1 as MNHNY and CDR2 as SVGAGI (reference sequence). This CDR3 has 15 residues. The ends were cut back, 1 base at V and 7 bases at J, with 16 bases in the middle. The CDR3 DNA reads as TGTGCCAGCAGTTACTTACCTCCGGGGCGTGCGACCCAGTACTTC. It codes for CASSYLPPGRATQYF.

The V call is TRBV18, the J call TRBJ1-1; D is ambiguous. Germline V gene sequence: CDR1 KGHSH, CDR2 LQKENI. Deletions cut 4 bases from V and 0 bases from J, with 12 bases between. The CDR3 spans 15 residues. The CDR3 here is CASSQGGRVNTEAFF. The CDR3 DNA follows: TGTGCCAGCTCACAAGGCGGACGGGTGAACACTGAAGCTTTCTTT.

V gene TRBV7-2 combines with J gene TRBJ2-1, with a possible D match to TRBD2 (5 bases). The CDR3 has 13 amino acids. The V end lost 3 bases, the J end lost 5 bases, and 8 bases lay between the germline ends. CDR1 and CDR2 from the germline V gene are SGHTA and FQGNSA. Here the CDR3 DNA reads TGTGCCAGCAGCTTCACGCGGGACAATGAGCAGTTCTTC. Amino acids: CASSFTRDNEQFF.

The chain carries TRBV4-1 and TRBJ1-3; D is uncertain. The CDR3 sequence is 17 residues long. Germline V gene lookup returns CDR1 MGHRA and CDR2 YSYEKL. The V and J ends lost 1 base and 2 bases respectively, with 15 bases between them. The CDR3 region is CASSQVAQRAAGNTIYF. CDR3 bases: TGCGCCAGCAGCCAAGTGGCCCAGAGGGCGGCTGGAAACACCATATATTTT.

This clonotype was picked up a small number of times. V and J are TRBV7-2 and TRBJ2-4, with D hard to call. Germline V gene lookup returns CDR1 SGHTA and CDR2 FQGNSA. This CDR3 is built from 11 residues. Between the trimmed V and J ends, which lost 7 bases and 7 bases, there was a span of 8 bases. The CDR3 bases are TGTGCCAGCACCTCGAGGAACATTCAGTACTTC. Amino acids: CASTSRNIQYF.

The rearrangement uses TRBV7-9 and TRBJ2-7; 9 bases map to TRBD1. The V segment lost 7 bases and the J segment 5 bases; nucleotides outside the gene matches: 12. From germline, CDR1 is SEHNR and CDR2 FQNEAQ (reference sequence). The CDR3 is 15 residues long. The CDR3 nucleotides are TGTGCCAGCACCTCCCCGGGGACAGGGATCGACGAGCAGTACTTC. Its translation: CASTSPGTGIDEQYF.

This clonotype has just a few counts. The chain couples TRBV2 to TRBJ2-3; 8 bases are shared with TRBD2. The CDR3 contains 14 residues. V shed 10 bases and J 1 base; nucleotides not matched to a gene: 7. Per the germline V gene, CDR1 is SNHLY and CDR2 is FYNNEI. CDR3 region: CAILAGPGTDTQYF. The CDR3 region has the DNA TGTGCCATCTTAGCGGGACCCGGCACAGATACGCAGTATTTT.

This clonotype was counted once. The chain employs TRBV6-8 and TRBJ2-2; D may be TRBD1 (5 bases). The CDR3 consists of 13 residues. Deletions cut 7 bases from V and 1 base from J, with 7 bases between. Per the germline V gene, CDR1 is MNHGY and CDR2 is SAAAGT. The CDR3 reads CASTGQNTGELFF. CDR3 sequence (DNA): TGTGCCAGCACTGGACAGAACACCGGGGAGCTGTTTTTT.

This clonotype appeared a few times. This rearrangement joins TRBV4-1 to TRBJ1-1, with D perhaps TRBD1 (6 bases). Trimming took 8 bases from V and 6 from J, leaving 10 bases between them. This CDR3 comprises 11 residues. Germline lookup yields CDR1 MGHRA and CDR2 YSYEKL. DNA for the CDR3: TGCGCCAGCTACAGGGACTCTGAAGCTTTCTTT. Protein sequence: CASYRDSEAFF.